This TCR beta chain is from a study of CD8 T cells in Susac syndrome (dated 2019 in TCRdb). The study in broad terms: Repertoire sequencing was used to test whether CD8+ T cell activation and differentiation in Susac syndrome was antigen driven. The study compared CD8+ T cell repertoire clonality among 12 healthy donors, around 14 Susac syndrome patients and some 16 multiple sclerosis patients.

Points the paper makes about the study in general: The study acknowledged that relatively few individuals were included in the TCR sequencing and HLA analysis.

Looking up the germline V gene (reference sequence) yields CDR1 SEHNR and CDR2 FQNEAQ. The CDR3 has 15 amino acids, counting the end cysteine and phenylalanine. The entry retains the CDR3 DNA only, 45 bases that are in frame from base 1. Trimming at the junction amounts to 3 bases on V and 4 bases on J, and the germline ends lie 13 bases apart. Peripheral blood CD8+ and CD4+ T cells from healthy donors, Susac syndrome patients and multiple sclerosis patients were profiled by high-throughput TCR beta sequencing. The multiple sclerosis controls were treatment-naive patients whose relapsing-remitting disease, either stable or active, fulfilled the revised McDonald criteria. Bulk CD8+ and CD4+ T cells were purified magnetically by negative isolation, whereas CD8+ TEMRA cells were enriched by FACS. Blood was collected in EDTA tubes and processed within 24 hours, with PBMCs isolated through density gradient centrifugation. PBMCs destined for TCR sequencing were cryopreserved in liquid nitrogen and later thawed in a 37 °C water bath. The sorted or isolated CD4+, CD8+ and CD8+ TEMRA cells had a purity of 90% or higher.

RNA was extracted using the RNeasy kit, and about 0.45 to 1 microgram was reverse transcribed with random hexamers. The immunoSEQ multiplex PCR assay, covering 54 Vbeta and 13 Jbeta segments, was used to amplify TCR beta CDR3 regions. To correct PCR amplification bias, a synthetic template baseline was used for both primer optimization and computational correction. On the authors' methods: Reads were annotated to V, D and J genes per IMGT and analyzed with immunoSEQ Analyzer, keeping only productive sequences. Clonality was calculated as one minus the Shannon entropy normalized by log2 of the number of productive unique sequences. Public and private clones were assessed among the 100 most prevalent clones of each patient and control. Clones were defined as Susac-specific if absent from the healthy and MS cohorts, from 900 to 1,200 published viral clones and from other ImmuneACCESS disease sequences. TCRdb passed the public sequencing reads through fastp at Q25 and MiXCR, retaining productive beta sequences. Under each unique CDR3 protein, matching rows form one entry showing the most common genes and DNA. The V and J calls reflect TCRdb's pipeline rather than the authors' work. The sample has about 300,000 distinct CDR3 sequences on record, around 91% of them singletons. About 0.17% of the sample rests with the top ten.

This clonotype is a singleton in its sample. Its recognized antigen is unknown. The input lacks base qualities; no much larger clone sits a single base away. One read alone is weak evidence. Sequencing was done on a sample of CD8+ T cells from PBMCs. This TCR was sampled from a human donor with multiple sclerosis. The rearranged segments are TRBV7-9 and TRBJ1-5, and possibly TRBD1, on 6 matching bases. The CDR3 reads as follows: CASSFGTGYNQPQHF. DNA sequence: TGTGCCAGCAGCTTCGGTACAGGGTATAATCAGCCCCAGCATTTT.